The clone carrying this TCR beta chain was observed once. Its antigen is unidentified. The data are from a study of a mutant IDH1 vaccine in newly diagnosed glioma. Across the whole study: Sex among treated patients split about 60% male, approximately 40% female; mean age was approximately 41 years. Pretreatment consisted of radiotherapy, temozolomide, or both, with most receiving both. Study findings and constraints: Apparently unrelated to pseudoprogression were changes in the top peripheral T cell clonotypes.

From germline, CDR1 is ENHRY and CDR2 SYGVKD. The CDR3 runs 13 residues. V lost 4 bases and J lost 4; bases outside the gene matches: 4. Only in-frame clones appear in the TCRdb table, and some are missing; sequencing was by immunoSEQ multiplex PCR. This table has tens of thousands of clones, 91% appearing once. The time point denotes: baseline, week 1 (first vaccination visit). Treatment defined: pre-vaccination baseline after standard-of-care therapy. Diagnosis in the donors showed new WHO grade 3 or 4 astrocytomas that were IDH1-mutant and ATRX-lost. The chain combines TRBV10-3 with TRBJ2-7; 7 bases fit TRBD2. The source was PBMCs, collected from a glioma patient treated with radiotherapy, temozolomide or both. The source is a man aged 25 to 45 with glioma. CDR3 bases: TGTGCCATCAGTGTGGGAGGGGTGTACGAGCAGTACTTC. Translated, it gives CAISVGGVYEQYF.